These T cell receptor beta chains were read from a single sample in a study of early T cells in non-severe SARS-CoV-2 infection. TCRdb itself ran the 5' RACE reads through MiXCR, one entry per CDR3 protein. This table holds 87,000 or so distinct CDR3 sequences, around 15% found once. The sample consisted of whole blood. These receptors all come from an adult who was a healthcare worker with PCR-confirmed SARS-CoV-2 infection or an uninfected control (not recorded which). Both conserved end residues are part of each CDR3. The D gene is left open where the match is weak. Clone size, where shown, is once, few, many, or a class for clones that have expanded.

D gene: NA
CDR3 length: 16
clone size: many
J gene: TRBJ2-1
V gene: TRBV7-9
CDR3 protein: CASSPSAGRYYNEQFF
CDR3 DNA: TGTGCCAGCAGCCCTTCCGCGGGTCGCTACTACAATGAGCAGTTCTTC

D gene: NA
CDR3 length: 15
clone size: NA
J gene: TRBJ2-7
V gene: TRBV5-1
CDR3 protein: CASSLFARRGYEQYF
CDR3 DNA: TGCGCCAGCAGCTTGTTCGCGCGGCGGGGTTACGAGCAGTACTTC

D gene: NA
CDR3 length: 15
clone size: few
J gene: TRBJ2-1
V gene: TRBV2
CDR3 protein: CASSGSRTTYNEQFF
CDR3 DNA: TGTGCCAGCAGTGGAAGCCGGACTACCTACAATGAGCAGTTCTTC

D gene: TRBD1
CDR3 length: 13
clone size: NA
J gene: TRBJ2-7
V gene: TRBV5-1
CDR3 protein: CASSGPTGDEQYF
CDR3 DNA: TGCGCCAGCAGCGGGCCGACAGGGGACGAGCAGTACTTC

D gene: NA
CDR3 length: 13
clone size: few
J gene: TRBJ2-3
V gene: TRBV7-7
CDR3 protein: CASSFSGSDTQYF
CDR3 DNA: TGTGCTAGCAGCTTCTCAGGGTCTGATACGCAGTATTTT

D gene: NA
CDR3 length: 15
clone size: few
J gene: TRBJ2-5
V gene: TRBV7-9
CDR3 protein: CASSLDDRFQETQYF
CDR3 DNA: TGTGCCAGCAGCTTAGACGACAGATTCCAAGAGACCCAGTACTTC

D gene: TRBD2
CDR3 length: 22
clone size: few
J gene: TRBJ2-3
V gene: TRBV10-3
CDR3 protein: CAISDTLDPVGLADAYSNTQYF
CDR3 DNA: TGTGCCATCAGCGATACCCTGGACCCTGTGGGACTAGCGGATGCTTACAGTAATACGCAGTATTTT

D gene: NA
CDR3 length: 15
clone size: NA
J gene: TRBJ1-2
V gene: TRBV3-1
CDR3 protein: CASSQVTGASYGYTF
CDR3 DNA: TGTGCCAGCAGCCAAGTTACCGGGGCAAGCTATGGCTACACCTTC

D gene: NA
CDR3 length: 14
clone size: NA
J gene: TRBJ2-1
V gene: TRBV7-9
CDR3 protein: CASKDWQDYNEQFF
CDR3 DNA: TGTGCCAGCAAGGATTGGCAGGACTACAATGAGCAGTTCTTC

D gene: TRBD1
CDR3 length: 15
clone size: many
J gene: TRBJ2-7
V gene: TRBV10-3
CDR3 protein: CATSPGQGIVAEQYF
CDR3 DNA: TGTGCCACCTCCCCGGGACAGGGAATTGTTGCCGAGCAGTACTTC

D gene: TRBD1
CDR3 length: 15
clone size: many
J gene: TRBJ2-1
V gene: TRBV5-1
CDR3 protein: CASSFDGTEYNEQFF
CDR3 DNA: TGCGCCAGCAGCTTCGATGGGACAGAGTACAATGAGCAGTTCTTC

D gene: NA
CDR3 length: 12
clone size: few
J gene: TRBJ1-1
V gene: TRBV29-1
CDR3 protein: CSGETYTAEAFF
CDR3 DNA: TGCAGCGGTGAGACCTATACCGCTGAAGCTTTCTTT

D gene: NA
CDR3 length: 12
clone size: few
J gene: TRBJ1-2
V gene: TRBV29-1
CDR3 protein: CSVETVDMSYTF
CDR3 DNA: TGCAGCGTTGAAACAGTAGATATGAGCTACACCTTC

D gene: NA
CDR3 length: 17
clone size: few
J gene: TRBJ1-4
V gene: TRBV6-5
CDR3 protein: CASSYSGGVGTNEKLFF
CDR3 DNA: TGTGCCAGCAGTTACTCAGGGGGAGTTGGGACTAATGAAAAACTGTTTTTT

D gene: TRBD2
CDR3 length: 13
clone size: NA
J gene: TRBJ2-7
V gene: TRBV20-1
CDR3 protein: CSASSGGTYEQYF
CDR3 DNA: TGCAGTGCTAGTAGCGGGGGGACCTACGAGCAGTACTTC

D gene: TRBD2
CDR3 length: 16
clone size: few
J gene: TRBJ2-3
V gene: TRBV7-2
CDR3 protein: CASSPRLAGMTDTQYF
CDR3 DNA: TGTGCCAGCAGCCCCAGACTAGCGGGGATGACAGATACGCAGTATTTT

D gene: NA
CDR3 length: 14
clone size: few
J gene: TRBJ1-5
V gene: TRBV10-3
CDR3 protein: CAISIGQFNQPQHF
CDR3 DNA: TGTGCCATCTCGATAGGCCAGTTCAATCAGCCCCAGCATTTT

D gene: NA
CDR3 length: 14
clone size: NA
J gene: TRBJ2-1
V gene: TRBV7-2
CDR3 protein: CASCLARNYNEQFF
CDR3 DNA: TGTGCCAGCTGCCTGGCGAGGAACTACAATGAGCAGTTCTTC

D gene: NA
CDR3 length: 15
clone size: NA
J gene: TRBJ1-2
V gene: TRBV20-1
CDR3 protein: CSAPVSAMGLGGYTF
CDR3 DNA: TGCAGTGCTCCGGTTAGTGCCATGGGATTAGGTGGCTACACCTTC

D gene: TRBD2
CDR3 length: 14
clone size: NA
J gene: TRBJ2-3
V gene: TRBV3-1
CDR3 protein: CASSRISGDLTQYF
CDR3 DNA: TGTGCCAGCAGCCGAATTAGCGGGGACCTTACGCAGTATTTT

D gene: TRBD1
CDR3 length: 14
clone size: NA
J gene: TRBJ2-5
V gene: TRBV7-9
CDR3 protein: CASSAGTAQETQYF
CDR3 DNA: TGTGCCAGCAGCGCCGGGACAGCCCAAGAGACCCAGTACTTC

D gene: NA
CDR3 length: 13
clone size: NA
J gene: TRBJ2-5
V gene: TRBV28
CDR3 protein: CASSVGLLETQYF
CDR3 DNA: TGTGCCAGCAGTGTGGGACTCCTAGAGACCCAGTACTTC

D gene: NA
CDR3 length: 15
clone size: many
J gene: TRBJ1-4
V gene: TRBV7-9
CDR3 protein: CASSWTAATNEKLFF
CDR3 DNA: TGTGCCAGCAGCTGGACAGCTGCAACTAATGAAAAACTGTTTTTT

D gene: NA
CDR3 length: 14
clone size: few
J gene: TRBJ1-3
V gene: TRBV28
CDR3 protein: CASRSSMHGNTIYF
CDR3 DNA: TGTGCCAGCAGGTCCTCGATGCACGGGAACACCATATATTTT

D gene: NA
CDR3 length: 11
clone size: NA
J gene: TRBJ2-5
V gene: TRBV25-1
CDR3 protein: CATDLEETQYF
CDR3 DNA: TGTGCCACCGATTTAGAAGAGACCCAGTACTTC

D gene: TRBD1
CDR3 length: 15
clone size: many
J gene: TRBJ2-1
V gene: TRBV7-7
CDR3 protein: CASSLGTGTYNEQFF
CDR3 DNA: TGTGCTAGCAGCTTAGGGACAGGGACCTACAATGAGCAGTTCTTC

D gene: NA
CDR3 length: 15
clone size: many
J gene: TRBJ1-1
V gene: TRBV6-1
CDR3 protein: CASSEWGHQNTEAFF
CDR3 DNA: TGTGCCAGCAGTGAGTGGGGACACCAGAACACTGAAGCTTTCTTT

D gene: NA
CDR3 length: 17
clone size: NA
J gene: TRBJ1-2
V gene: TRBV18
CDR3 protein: CASSPPRTERPNYGYTF
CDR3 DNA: TGTGCCAGCTCACCACCCCGGACAGAGAGGCCCAACTATGGCTACACCTTC

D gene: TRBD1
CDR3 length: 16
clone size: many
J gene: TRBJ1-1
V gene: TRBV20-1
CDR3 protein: CSASETTRGWRTEAFF
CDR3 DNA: TGCAGTGCTAGTGAAACCACCAGGGGGTGGCGGACTGAAGCTTTCTTT

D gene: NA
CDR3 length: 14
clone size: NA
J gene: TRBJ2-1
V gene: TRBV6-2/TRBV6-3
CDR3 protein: CASSYSGRFNEQFF
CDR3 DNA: TGCGCCAGCAGTTACTCCGGCAGATTCAATGAGCAGTTCTTC

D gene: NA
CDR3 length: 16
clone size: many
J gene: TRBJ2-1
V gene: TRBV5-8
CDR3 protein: CASSLALDAFLDEQFF
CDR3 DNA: TGTGCCAGCAGCTTGGCCCTGGATGCCTTCCTGGATGAGCAGTTCTTC

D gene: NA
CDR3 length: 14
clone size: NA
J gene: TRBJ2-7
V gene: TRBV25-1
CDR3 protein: CASSVSGGTYEQYF
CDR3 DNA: TGTGCCAGCAGTGTTAGCGGTGGAACCTACGAGCAGTACTTC

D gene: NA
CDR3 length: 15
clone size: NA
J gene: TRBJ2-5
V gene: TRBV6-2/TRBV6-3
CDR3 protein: CASSEPPGLLWTQYF
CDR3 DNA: TGTGCCAGCAGTGAGCCCCCGGGACTTCTCTGGACCCAGTACTTC

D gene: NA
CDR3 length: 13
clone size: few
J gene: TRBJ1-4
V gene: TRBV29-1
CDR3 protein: CSVEGQQNEKLFF
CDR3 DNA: TGCAGCGTTGAGGGCCAGCAAAATGAAAAACTGTTTTTT

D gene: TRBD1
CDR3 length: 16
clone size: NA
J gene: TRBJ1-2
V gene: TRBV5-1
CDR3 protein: CASSWGQEQANYGYTF
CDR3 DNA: TGCGCCAGCAGTTGGGGACAGGAGCAAGCTAACTATGGCTACACCTTC

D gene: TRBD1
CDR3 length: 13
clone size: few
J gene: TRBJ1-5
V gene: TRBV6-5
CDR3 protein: CASSRQGSQPQHF
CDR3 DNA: TGTGCCAGCAGTCGACAGGGGAGTCAGCCCCAGCATTTT

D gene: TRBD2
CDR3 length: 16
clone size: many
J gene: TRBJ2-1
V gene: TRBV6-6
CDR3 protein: CASSYTRGGLSHEQFF
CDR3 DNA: TGTGCCAGCAGTTACACCCGGGGGGGCCTGTCCCATGAGCAGTTCTTC

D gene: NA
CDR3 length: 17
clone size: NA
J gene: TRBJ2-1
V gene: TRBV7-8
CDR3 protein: CASILRRGLAVYNEQFF
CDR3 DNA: TGTGCCAGCATCCTTAGGAGGGGGCTAGCAGTGTACAATGAGCAGTTCTTC

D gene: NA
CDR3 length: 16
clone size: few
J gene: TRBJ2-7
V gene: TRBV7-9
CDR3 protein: CASSFALQPGHYEQYF
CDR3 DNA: TGTGCCAGCAGCTTCGCCCTACAACCCGGCCACTACGAGCAGTACTTC

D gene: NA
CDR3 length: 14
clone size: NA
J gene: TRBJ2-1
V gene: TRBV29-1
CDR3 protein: CSAQGRGPYNEQFF
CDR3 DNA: TGCAGCGCCCAAGGAAGGGGTCCCTACAATGAGCAGTTCTTC

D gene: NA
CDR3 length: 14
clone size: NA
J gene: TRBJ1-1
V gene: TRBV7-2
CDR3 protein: CASSLMRVGTEAFF
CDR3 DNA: TGTGCCAGCAGCTTAATGCGGGTTGGCACTGAAGCTTTCTTT

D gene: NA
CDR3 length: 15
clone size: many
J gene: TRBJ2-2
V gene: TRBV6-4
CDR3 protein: CASSESGGDTGELFF
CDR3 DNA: TGTGCCAGCAGTGAAAGTGGAGGAGATACCGGGGAGCTGTTTTTT

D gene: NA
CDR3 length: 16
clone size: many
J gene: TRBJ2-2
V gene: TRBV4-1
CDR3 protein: CASSQANLVSAGELFF
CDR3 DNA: TGCGCCAGCAGCCAAGCAAATCTAGTCAGTGCCGGGGAGCTGTTTTTT

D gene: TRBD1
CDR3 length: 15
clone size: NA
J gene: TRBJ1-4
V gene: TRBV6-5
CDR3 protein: CASSYQGALNEKLFF
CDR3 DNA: TGTGCCAGCAGTTACCAGGGGGCTTTGAATGAAAAACTGTTTTTT

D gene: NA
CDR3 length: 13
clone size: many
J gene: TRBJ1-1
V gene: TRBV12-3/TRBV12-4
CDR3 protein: CASSLGLNTEAFF
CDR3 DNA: TGTGCCAGCAGTTTAGGGTTAAACACTGAAGCTTTCTTT

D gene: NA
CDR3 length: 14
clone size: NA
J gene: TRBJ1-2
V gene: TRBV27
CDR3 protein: CASSFSAINYGYTF
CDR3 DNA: TGTGCCAGCAGTTTCTCCGCGATTAACTATGGCTACACCTTC

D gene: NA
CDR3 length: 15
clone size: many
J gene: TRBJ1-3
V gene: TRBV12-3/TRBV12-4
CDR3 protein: CASRSTGAPGNTIYF
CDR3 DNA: TGTGCCAGCAGATCGACAGGAGCACCCGGAAACACCATATATTTT

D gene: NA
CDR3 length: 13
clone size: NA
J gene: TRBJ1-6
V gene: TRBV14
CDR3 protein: CASSQNSNSPLHF
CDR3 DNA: TGTGCCAGCAGCCAAAATTCAAATTCACCCCTCCACTTT

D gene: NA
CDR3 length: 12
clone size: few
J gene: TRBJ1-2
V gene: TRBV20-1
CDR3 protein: CSAGTPGYGYTF
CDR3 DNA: TGCAGTGCGGGGACCCCCGGCTATGGCTACACCTTC

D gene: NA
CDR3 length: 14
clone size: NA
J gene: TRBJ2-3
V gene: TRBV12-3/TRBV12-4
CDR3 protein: CASSFRGRTDTQYF
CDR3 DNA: TGTGCCAGCAGTTTCCGGGGGCGCACAGATACGCAGTATTTT